This note documents a single T cell receptor (beta chain) sequence. Its specificity is unknown. The CDR3 is made up of 13 amino acids. Germline V gene sequence: CDR1 MDHEN, CDR2 SYDVKM. Trimming removed 6 bases from V and 8 bases from J, with 14 bases in between. The PCR was carried out with 60 Vbeta primers and 13 Jbeta primers. TCRdb keeps only in-frame clones here, not all; method: immunoSEQ multiplex PCR. Counted here are 150,000 to 200,000 clones, more than 75% occurring once; the ten biggest clones make up 1.6%. This record comes from a study of cytomegalovirus exposure and HLA in healthy donors. Study results and caveats: According to an earlier analysis, most TCR beta V segments yielded productive rearrangements about 90% or about 30% of the time. Rare TCR sequences predominated, though certain public TCRs were found in many donors. Later analysis found that TCR beta chains associated with HLA were more clonally expanded than other, equally common chains.

The chain links TRBV28 to TRBJ1-5; maybe TRBD1 (5 bases). Sequenced sample: PBMCs. The TCR sequence derives from a woman in her fifties or sixties in good health and CMV-seronegative. CDR3 DNA: TGTGCCAGCAGGAGACAGTCAATGGAGCCCCAGCATTTT. It is translated as CASRRQSMEPQHF. The variable domain in full, with the rest retrieved from reference TRBV28 and TRBJ1-5, is DVKVTQSSRYLVKRTGEKVFLECVQDMDHENMFWYRQDPGLGLRLIYFSYDVKMKEKGDIPEGYSVSREKKERFSLILESASTNQTSMYLCASRRQSMEPQHFGDGTRLSIL.